Shown below are 12 T cell receptor beta chains from a single sample sequenced in a study of T cell responses to AZD1222 COVID-19 vaccine listed by TCRdb under 2021. Library prep was done by the immunoSEQ multiplex PCR assay. In TCRdb, the immuneACCESS table is reduced to in-frame sequences with V and J assigned. These tables do not hold every clone; where another copy was compared, an unresolved V gene accounts for under half, and the others remain unexplained. This sample comprises over 95,000 clones, more than 85% of them detected only once. The ten top clones hold roughly 4.5% of the sample. The time point label, as the study defines it: baseline before first vaccination. Specimen: peripheral blood, collected on day 0 of AZD1222 vaccination. The receptors stem from an adult in good health.

The chain carries TRBV6-2 or TRBV6-3 and TRBJ1-6; D gene uncertain. The CDR3 totals 13 residues. From germline, CDR1 is MNHEY and CDR2 SVGEGT. Trimming removed 2 bases at V and 7 bases at J, with 6 bases between. CDR3 region: CASSYPNNSPLHF. Written as DNA, the CDR3 is TGTGCCAGCAGTTACCCGAACAATTCACCCCTCCACTTT.

The chain has TRBV28 and TRBJ1-6, with a weak D call TRBD1 (5 bases). From germline, CDR1 is MDHEN and CDR2 SYDVKM. V was trimmed by 2 bases and J by 6 bases, leaving 14 bases between them. CDR3 length: 16 amino acids. Written as DNA, the CDR3 is TGTGCCAGCAGTTTAAGGCCCCCGGGGGTTAATTCACCCCTCCACTTT. Residues: CASSLRPPGVNSPLHF.

Notes on this clone: The sample contains more than one DNA sequence encoding this CDR3. The chain is built from TRBV5-4 and TRBJ1-6; possible D gene TRBD1, 6 bases. Trimming removed 1 base at V and 3 bases at J, with 8 bases between. The CDR3 is 15 residues long. CDR1 and CDR2 (germline): SGHNT, YYREEE (reference sequence). CDR3 DNA sequence: TGTGCCAGCAGCTTGAAGGGGGTCTATAATTCACCCCTCCACTTT. As protein: CASSLKGVYNSPLHF. The whole variable domain, filled in from reference TRBV5-4 and TRBJ1-6, reads ETGVTQSPTHLIKTRGQQVTLRCSSQSGHNTVSWYQQALGQGPQFIFQYYREEENGRGNFPPRFSGLQFPNYSSELNVNALELDDSALYLCASSLKGVYNSPLHFGNGTRLTVT.

The chain joins TRBV5-6 to TRBJ2-1; TRBD2 agrees at 7 bases. Germline V CDR1 and CDR2: SGHDT, YYEEEE. After removal of 4 bases from V and 6 bases from J, the junction contained 4 bases not matched to a gene. The CDR3 runs to 13 residues. DNA of the CDR3: TGTGCCAGCAGCAGGACTAGTTCCAATGAGCAGTTCTTC. Translation: CASSRTSSNEQFF.

This clone has a handful of counts. V is TRBV7-9 and J is TRBJ2-7; TRBD1 is a possible D gene (6 bases). Trimming pared 1 base from V and 3 bases from J, leaving 10 bases between. The CDR3 runs 14 residues. Germline V gene data show CDR1 as SEHNR and CDR2 as FQNEAQ (reference sequence). For the CDR3, the DNA is TGTGCCAGCAGCTTAGAACAGGGCAACTACGAGCAGTACTTC. Translation: CASSLEQGNYEQYF.

The chain recombines TRBV12-3 or TRBV12-4 with TRBJ2-1, with no clear D. The CDR3 has 13 amino acids. V lost 7 bases, J lost 6 bases, and 13 bases lay in between. The CDR3 sequence is CASTLTSFNEQFF. In DNA form, the CDR3 reads TGTGCCAGCACTCTGACATCTTTCAATGAGCAGTTCTTC.

V is TRBV6-5 and J is TRBJ2-7; 7 nucleotides match TRBD1. This CDR3 has 14 amino acids. Germline V lookup: CDR1 MNHEY, CDR2 SVGAGI. Trimming took 6 bases from V and 6 from J; bases not matched to a gene: 11. CDR3 protein: CASRPTPNRGEQYF. The CDR3 coding sequence is TGTGCCAGCAGACCTACTCCCAACAGGGGCGAGCAGTACTTC.

The rearrangement uses TRBV28 and TRBJ1-5; 8 bases line up with TRBD1. Germline V gives CDR1 MDHEN, CDR2 SYDVKM. V lost 1 base, J lost 7 bases, and 9 bases stayed unmatched. CDR3 size: 16 residues. The CDR3 loop reads CASSLFVGTGRQPQHF. The DNA for the CDR3 is TGTGCCAGCAGTTTATTTGTGGGGACAGGTCGACAGCCCCAGCATTTT.

This chain connects TRBV7-2 to TRBJ2-7; D may be TRBD2 (6 bases). This CDR3 region has 14 residues. The V gene lost 3 bases and the J gene lost 3 bases, with 12 bases spanning the gap. Germline CDR1 reads SGHTA; CDR2 reads FQGNSA. CDR3 sequence: CASSFVGGFYEQYF. CDR3 nucleotide sequence: TGTGCCAGCAGCTTCGTTGGGGGGTTCTACGAGCAGTACTTC.

V and J are TRBV18 and TRBJ2-7; 9 nucleotides match TRBD1. The CDR3 is 14 amino acids. After removal of 2 bases from V and 5 bases from J, the junction contained 4 bases not matched to a gene. Germline-derived CDR1 and CDR2 are KGHSH and LQKENI. In nucleotides, the CDR3 is TGTGCCAGCTCACCAGCACAGGGGGCCCACGAGCAGTACTTC. Encoded protein: CASSPAQGAHEQYF.

The gene calls are TRBV6-2 or TRBV6-3 and TRBJ2-3, with D perhaps matching TRBD1 (5 bases). With 3 bases removed from V and 5 bases from J, the gap between germline ends came to 15 bases. The V gene's germline CDR1 is MNHEY and CDR2 SVGEGT. CDR3 length equals 15 residues. The CDR3 loop is CASSYAAGQRDTQYF. The CDR3 region has the DNA TGTGCCAGCAGTTATGCAGCAGGGCAAAGAGATACGCAGTATTTT.

J is TRBJ1-6 and V is TRBV19; D remains ambiguous. With 10 bases removed from V and 10 bases from J, the gap between germline ends came to 17 bases. Germline-derived CDR1 and CDR2 are LNHDA and SQIVND (reference sequence). The CDR3 length is 13 residues. The CDR3 coding sequence is TGTGCCACGCAGACATCCTCAGGATCACCCCTCCACTTT. This gives the protein CATQTSSGSPLHF.